This is a list of T cell receptor beta chains from one sample in a study of T cells after yellow fever vaccination. TCRdb reanalysed the 5' RACE reads using MiXCR and keeps one entry per CDR3 protein. In the table there are 500,000 to 550,000 distinct CDR3 sequences, about a fifth of which are singletons. Source: PBMCs, taken 21 days after the first yellow fever vaccination. All receptors derive from a young man who received the YFV17D yellow fever vaccine. CDR3s include the opening cysteine and the closing phenylalanine or tryptophan.

v_call,j_call,cdr3_aa
TRBV20-1,TRBJ2-1,CSAPMTSGFNEQFF
TRBV6-5,TRBJ1-1,CASSRRTEAFF
TRBV7-6,TRBJ2-3,CASSLGPSGVPDTQYF
TRBV9,TRBJ2-2,CASSVGLAGGPGTGELFF
TRBV10-3,TRBJ2-5,CAISDQLQETQYF
TRBV20-1,TRBJ2-1,CSARVRAAYNEQFF
TRBV3-1,TRBJ2-1,CASSQDTPAAFYNEQFF
TRBV10-1,TRBJ2-5,CAIEERGAEETQYF
TRBV19,TRBJ1-5,CASSSRGGDQPQHF
TRBV7-8,TRBJ2-3,CASSLVGIGQGAPDTQYF
TRBV6-6,TRBJ1-4,CASSLMEKLFF
TRBV4-3,TRBJ1-2,CASSQEHLNRAGYTF
TRBV5-1,TRBJ1-1,CASSFQGGGRTEAFF
TRBV4-3,TRBJ1-1,CASSQEKSGRAFF
TRBV12-3/TRBV12-4,TRBJ2-4,CASSLALALAKNIQYF
TRBV28,TRBJ1-1,CASSLPLTRGAFF
TRBV5-4,TRBJ2-5,CASSFTGQGTRETQYF
TRBV5-1,TRBJ1-6,CASSPRPPSPLHF
TRBV7-2,TRBJ2-7,CASSLGGTDQGEQYF
TRBV6-6,TRBJ1-1,CASSNMNTEAFF
TRBV12-3/TRBV12-4,TRBJ1-1,CASSLQVFNTEAFF
TRBV18,TRBJ2-7,CASSPARGYHEQYF
TRBV15,TRBJ1-5,CATSRSRGTDQPQHF
TRBV5-1,TRBJ2-1,CASSWTSGGTSGEQFF
TRBV5-1,TRBJ1-1,CASTQGENTEAFF
TRBV15,TRBJ1-1,CATSRDLRGDTEAFF
TRBV18,TRBJ1-2,CASSPLGQGEDGYTF
TRBV10-3,TRBJ2-7,CAISESISYEQYF
TRBV13,TRBJ2-2,CASSTGVIWELFF
TRBV29-1,TRBJ1-1,CSVEEGTEAFF
TRBV28,TRBJ2-3,CASSLPPQPTQYF
TRBV5-1,TRBJ2-7,CASSLGRGLTYEQYF
TRBV7-2,TRBJ1-6,CASSLDPGAYSPLHF
TRBV4-1,TRBJ1-1,CASSQEGTMNTEAFF
TRBV4-1,TRBJ2-5,CASSQAGRGETQETQYF
TRBV11-2,TRBJ2-4,CASSLAGSRNIQYF
TRBV4-3,TRBJ2-5,CASSQDSWDGGETQYF
TRBV10-3,TRBJ2-1,CAISEPERGGYNEQFF
TRBV4-3,TRBJ1-6,CASSQEGQYNSPLHF
TRBV5-1,TRBJ1-1,CASSYSSRNTEAFF
TRBV9,TRBJ2-3,CASSVGSSGVEDTQYF
TRBV19,TRBJ1-1,CASSIYRRTEAFF
TRBV18,TRBJ2-7,CASSPGAGNEQYF
TRBV12-3/TRBV12-4,TRBJ2-3,CASSRSRDRSRDTQYF
TRBV9,TRBJ2-3,CASSVEDSTDTQYF
TRBV20-1,TRBJ2-3,CSARDSWPTDTQYF
TRBV15,TRBJ2-4,CATSRDGPAGTKNIQYF
TRBV28,TRBJ2-4,CASSSSRTDRGENIQYF
TRBV4-2,TRBJ2-1,CASSQGSWDLAEAYNEQFF
TRBV7-2,TRBJ2-7,CASSSYLRSYEQYF
TRBV6-1,TRBJ2-2,CAAVQAPNTGELFF
TRBV6-2/TRBV6-3,TRBJ2-7,CASSYFPGEGYEQYF
TRBV4-1,TRBJ2-2,CASSPRRANTGELFF